The following is a TCR beta chain sequence with its context. What antigen it recognizes has not been identified. It has no much larger one-base neighbor in the sample; base qualities were not kept. Using the deep immunoSEQ assay, multiplex PCR amplified TCR CDR3 regions from genomic DNA. Genomic DNA extracted from each cell subset was distributed evenly over all wells of several immunoSEQ 96-well plates, and each plate served as one replicate. Each replicate PCR for sorted subsets received roughly 200 ng genomic DNA, equal to some 32,000 T cell genomes. Purified libraries were quantified with a Qubit 3.0 fluorometer, sized on a Bioanalyzer 2100, and re-quantified with the KAPA Library Quantification kit. A separate single-read 150-cycle Illumina NextSeq 550 flow cell was used to sequence each immunoSEQ 96-well plate. The original methods were these. Because the immunoSEQ output included only junctional sequences and no quality scores, the filtering could not be the same as the filtering used for full-length reads. Sequences were annotated with PyIR, a Python wrapper for IgBLAST v1.9, using IMGT germline references to assign V/J genes and CDR3. Reads with weak V/J assignments (E-value above 1e-6), missing CDR3, stop codons, out-of-frame junctions, or ambiguous translated residues were removed. V3J clonotypes were defined as sequences sharing an identical inferred V gene, J gene, and CDR3 amino acid sequence. The percentage overlap between two repertoires was calculated by dividing the number of shared unique clonotypes by the size of the smaller repertoire. Repertoire richness was assessed with RTK rarefaction, the Chao1 estimator, and Recon v2.1 estimates of unobserved clonotypes. Generation probabilities for all TCRbeta clonotypes obtained by the gDNA method from a few donors were computed using OLGA. TCRdb took this table from immuneACCESS and kept in-frame rearrangements with V and J called. Such tables lack part of the clones; where checked against another copy, unresolved V genes explain under half of the gap, and the rest is unexplained. That table gives V, J and clone size, and the DNA gave D and trimming. Counted in this sample were around 600,000 clones; about 95% of them appeared once. The top ten clonotypes cover 0.11% of the sample.

The sample belongs to a study of shared clonotypes between healthy human individuals (dated by TCRdb to 2019 to 2021). General notes on the study: The cohort comprised a couple of women and a few men aged 18 to 49 years. Each donor's leukapheresis produced roughly between roughly 0.94 and 9.5 billion PBMCs. To estimate repertoire size and how much clonotype sharing occurs between individuals, the study deeply sequenced the blood TCR repertoires of roughly 5 healthy adults. To increase sequencing depth and limit assay-specific biases, different laboratories used diverse techniques to prepare libraries and sequence TCR repertoires. For each donor, CD4 naive and CD4 memory were each run on three plates, CD8 naive on two plates, and CD8 memory on one plate. Broader findings and caveats from the paper: The small number of donors limited the genetic and exposure-history diversity represented. About 5% of naive CD4, 3.5% of naive CD8, 2.3% of memory CD4, and about 0.4% of memory CD8 clonotypes were shared across several donors. Naive subsets generally had larger estimated clonotype richness than memory subsets. Compared with non-shared clonotypes, clonotypes shared by all four sorted-subset donors had higher generation probabilities. Pairwise subsampling indicated that sequencing depth was expected to affect the degree of clonotype sharing among donors. Even with the large sequencing depth, rarefaction of the sorted-subset datasets indicated that sequencing was incomplete. Sampling was restricted to blood, and TCR repertoires in tissue are likely to differ from TCR repertoires in blood.

CD8 naive samples were CD45RO-negative cells positively selected for CCR7, giving a CD45RA+CCR7+ population that excluded TemRA cells. The donors were healthy, HIV-negative adults with no recently reported acute infections or vaccinations. All donors were Caucasian adults living in Nashville, Tennessee, USA. After blood collection by leukapheresis, PBMCs were isolated using Ficoll-Histopaque density gradient centrifugation and then cryopreserved in the vapor phase of liquid nitrogen. Analytical flow cytometry was used to check the purity and quantity of every magnetically sorted T cell population. Genomic DNA was isolated from every sorted fraction and measured by UV absorbance on a Nanodrop 2000c. This clonotype originated in a woman in her 30s in good health. Sequenced: naive CD8+ T cells sorted from blood. The intended sense of this specimen's cell subset or site label: CD45RA+CCR7+.

For the CDR3, the sequence is CASSVGVNEQFF. The nucleotides read TGTGCCAGCAGTGTAGGAGTCAATGAGCAGTTCTTC. The V gene is TRBV7-9 and the J gene is TRBJ2-1, with no confidently assigned D gene. The CDR3 runs 12 amino acids, cysteine and phenylalanine included. Only CDR3 DNA remains: 36 bases, in frame from the first base. Cut back by 6 bases and 6 bases, the V and J ends lie 9 bases apart. CDR1 and CDR2 are drawn from the germline V gene (reference sequence): SEHNR, FQNEAQ.